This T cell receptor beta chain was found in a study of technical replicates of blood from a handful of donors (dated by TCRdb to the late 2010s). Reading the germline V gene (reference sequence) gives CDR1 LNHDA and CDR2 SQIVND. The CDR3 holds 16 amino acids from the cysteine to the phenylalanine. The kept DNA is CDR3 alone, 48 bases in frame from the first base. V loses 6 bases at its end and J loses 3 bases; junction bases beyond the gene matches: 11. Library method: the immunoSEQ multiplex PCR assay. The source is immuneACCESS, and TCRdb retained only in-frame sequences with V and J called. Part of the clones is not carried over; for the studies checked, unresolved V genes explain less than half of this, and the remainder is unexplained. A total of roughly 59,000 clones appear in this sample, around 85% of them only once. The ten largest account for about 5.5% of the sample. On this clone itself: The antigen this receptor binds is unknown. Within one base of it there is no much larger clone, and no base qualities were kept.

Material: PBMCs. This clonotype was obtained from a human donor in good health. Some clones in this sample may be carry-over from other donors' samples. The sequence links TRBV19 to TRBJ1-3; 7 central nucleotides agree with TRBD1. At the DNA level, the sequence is TGTGCCAGTAGACCGACAGGGTGGGTCATTGGAAACACCATATATTTT. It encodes CASRPTGWVIGNTIYF.